Each of the 23 T cell receptor beta chains below was sequenced from the same sample in a study of blood T cells in healthy people across ages. It was with a sample-barcoded 5' primer and a J-beta primer mix that a second PCR of roughly 7 to 11 cycles was run. TCRdb re-called the 5' RACE reads with MiXCR, one entry per CDR3 protein. Of about 1.1 million distinct CDR3 sequences listed, around two fifths were seen once; the top ten hold over 10%. The sample was blood. Receptors originate from a man between 18 and 29 years old in good health.

The chain has TRBV12-3 or TRBV12-4 and TRBJ2-1, with 7 positions matching TRBD1. The CDR3 has 17 amino acids. Trimming took 5 bases from V and 4 from J; bases not matched to a gene: 14. The CDR3: CASSNTGASPIYNEQFF. The CDR3 region has the DNA TGTGCCAGCAGTAATACAGGGGCCTCACCAATTTACAATGAGCAGTTCTTC.

To note about this clonotype: A much larger clone is a single base away; this may be a read error. The chain uses TRBV6-5 and TRBJ2-5; a possible D gene is TRBD1 (5 bases). CDR1 and CDR2 from the germline V gene are MNHEY and SVGAGI. CDR3 size: 13 residues. V gave up 2 bases and J gave up 1 base, with 5 bases separating them. The CDR3 reads CASSYTGQETQYF. CDR3 DNA: TGTGCCAGCAGTTACACAGGCCAAGAGACCCAGTACTTC.

Only a few counts were recorded for this clonotype. J is TRBJ1-2 and V is TRBV5-1, with 7 bases that match TRBD1. This CDR3 is 11 amino acids long. Germline trimming cut 3 bases from V and 11 bases from J; bases unmatched to any gene: 4. Germline V gene lookup returns CDR1 SGHRS and CDR2 YFSETQ. CDR3 DNA: TGCGCCAGCAGCTCCGACAGGGCTTACACCTTC. As protein: CASSSDRAYTF.

The chain recombines TRBV6-2 or TRBV6-3 with TRBJ2-5, with TRBD1 identical over 7 bases. The germline CDR1 and CDR2 sequences are MNHEY and SVGEGT. V trimming: 5 bases; J trimming: 1 base; junction bases outside the gene matches: 4. The CDR3 is 14 amino acids. The CDR3 loop is CASSDGTVQETQYF. CDR3 nucleotides: TGTGCCAGCAGTGATGGGACAGTCCAAGAGACCCAGTACTTC.

The chain links TRBV6-5 to TRBJ2-5; maybe TRBD1 (6 bases). Trimming pared 6 bases from V and 2 bases from J, leaving 13 bases between. The CDR3 is 14 amino acids. Germline CDR1 and CDR2: MNHEY and SVGAGI. Here the CDR3 reads CASRRGQQQETQYF. The CDR3 DNA reads TGTGCCAGCAGGAGAGGACAGCAGCAAGAGACCCAGTACTTC.

The chain carries TRBV2 and TRBJ1-6; 8 positions agree with TRBD1. V lost 5 bases and J lost 7; bases outside the gene matches: 7. The CDR3 has 15 residues. Germline lookup yields CDR1 SNHLY and CDR2 FYNNEI. The CDR3 region is CASSRSQGENSPLHF. The CDR3, as DNA: TGTGCCAGCAGTCGCTCACAGGGGGAAAATTCACCCCTCCACTTT.

J is TRBJ2-2 and V is TRBV20-1; TRBD1 matches at 7 bases. The CDR3 spans 16 residues. V gave up 3 bases and J gave up 1 base; unmatched junction bases: 8. Germline V CDR1 and CDR2: DFQATT, SNEGSKA (reference sequence). Written as DNA, the CDR3 is TGCAGTGCTAGTCCTCGACAGGGTCGGAACACCGGGGAGCTGTTTTTT. Translation gives CSASPRQGRNTGELFF.

CDR3 DNA sequence: TGCGCCAGCAGCTTCCGGGCGGACAGTAAACCCTACGAGCAGTACTTC. Translation gives CASSFRADSKPYEQYF. The chain uses TRBV5-1 and TRBJ2-7; TRBD1 might be the D (6 bases). The CDR3 is made up of 16 amino acids. The ends were cut back, 2 bases at V and 2 bases at J, with 17 bases in the middle. CDR1 is SGHRS, CDR2 YFSETQ, per germline.

The V call is TRBV19, the J call TRBJ2-5; TRBD1 might be the D (6 bases). The germline V and J ends were trimmed by 6 bases and 4 bases, with 12 bases remaining between them. The germline V gene has CDR1 LNHDA and CDR2 SQIVND (reference sequence). The CDR3 has 13 amino acids. In nucleotides, the CDR3 is TGTGCCAGTAGCCAGGGGTCTGCAGAGACCCAGTACTTC. This translates into CASSQGSAETQYF.

This clonotype came up many times. CDR3 protein: CASSSGTGPYNEQFF. The CDR3 nucleotides are TGCGCCAGCAGCTCCGGGACAGGGCCCTACAATGAGCAGTTCTTC. The chain is built from TRBV5-1 and TRBJ2-1; 9 nucleotides match TRBD1. The germline V gene has CDR1 SGHRS and CDR2 YFSETQ. J lost 2 bases, V lost 3 bases, and 3 bases had no gene match. This CDR3 region has 15 residues.

The chain recombines TRBV3-1 with TRBJ1-1; D gene ambiguous. Trimming pared 1 base from V and 0 bases from J, leaving 9 bases between. Germline CDR1 and CDR2: LGHDT and YNNKEL (reference sequence). The length of the CDR3 is 15 residues. CDR3 region: CASSQGVQMNTEAFF. CDR3 sequence (DNA): TGTGCCAGCAGCCAAGGAGTCCAGATGAACACTGAAGCTTTCTTT.

On this clonotype itself: A much larger clone differs by one base, so this may be a read error. The chain carries TRBV27 and TRBJ1-5; D possibly corresponds to TRBD1 (5 bases). Germline V lookup: CDR1 MNHEY, CDR2 SMNVEV (reference sequence). V lost 4 bases and J 6 bases, leaving 19 bases between the germline ends. The CDR3 contains 16 residues. For the CDR3, the DNA is TGTGCCAGCAGTTCCCTACCTCAAAGGGGCCCTCAGCCCCAGCATTTT. Its translation: CASSSLPQRGPQPQHF.

This clonotype has more than one count but fewer than ten. The chain is built from TRBV12-3 or TRBV12-4 and TRBJ1-5, with TRBD1 identical over 9 bases. The CDR3 is made up of 15 amino acids. Trimming at V came to 6 bases and at J to 0 bases, leaving 3 bases not matched to a gene. The DNA of the CDR3 is TGTGCCAGCAGACTACAGGGGGCTAGCAATCAGCCCCAGCATTTT. Translated, it gives CASRLQGASNQPQHF.

This clonotype was detected a few times. The chain is built from TRBV27 and TRBJ2-3; maybe TRBD1 (5 bases). Germline V lookup: CDR1 MNHEY, CDR2 SMNVEV (reference sequence). The germline V and J ends were trimmed by 8 bases and 6 bases, with 12 bases remaining between them. The length of the CDR3 is 12 residues. Here the CDR3 DNA reads TGTGCCAGCCTAAGTGGGGCGGATACGCAGTATTTT. This translates into CASLSGADTQYF.

The V gene is TRBV7-9, the J gene TRBJ2-1, with TRBD2 matching 8 bases. CDR1 is SEHNR, CDR2 FQNEAQ, per germline (reference sequence). With V trimmed by 0 bases and J by 3 bases, 4 bases remained unmatched. CDR3 length equals 16 residues. This CDR3 reads CASSLAAGGNYNEQFF. CDR3 in DNA: TGTGCCAGCAGCTTAGCTGCGGGGGGAAACTACAATGAGCAGTTCTTC.

The genes are TRBV2 and TRBJ1-5, with 10 bases matching TRBD1. The CDR3 runs 15 residues. In germline, CDR1 is SNHLY, CDR2 FYNNEI. The ends lost 6 bases at V and 3 bases at J; junction bases unmatched: 5. The CDR3 DNA sequence: TGTGCCAGCAGGAAGGGGACAGGGGCCAATCAGCCCCAGCATTTT. This encodes CASRKGTGANQPQHF.

This clonotype was seen a handful of times. The chain uses TRBV20-1 and TRBJ2-7; TRBD1 matches at 7 bases. Germline V gene sequence: CDR1 DFQATT, CDR2 SNEGSKA (reference sequence). This CDR3 spans 14 amino acids. V lost 4 bases and J lost 7; bases outside the gene matches: 13. The CDR3 DNA reads TGCAGTGCTACAGGGACAGCGACTACCTTGGAGCAGTACTTC. Translation gives CSATGTATTLEQYF.

This chain uses TRBV7-3 with TRBJ2-1, with D unresolved. The CDR3 spans 17 residues. Trimming removed 3 bases at V and 5 bases at J, with 20 bases between. Germline V gene sequence: CDR1 SGHTA, CDR2 FQGTGA. The CDR3 sequence is CASSFSYEPSRNNEQFF. The CDR3 DNA follows: TGTGCCAGCAGCTTCTCCTACGAGCCCTCACGAAACAATGAGCAGTTCTTC.

The chain recombines TRBV7-9 with TRBJ1-4; D uncertain. This CDR3 comprises 15 residues. CDR1 SEHNR and CDR2 FQNEAQ come from the germline V gene (reference sequence). V gave up 1 base and J gave up 9 bases, with 15 bases separating them. The CDR3: CASSLVDYVDKKLFF. The CDR3 DNA is TGTGCCAGCAGCTTAGTGGATTACGTAGATAAAAAACTGTTTTTT.

This chain connects TRBV12-3 or TRBV12-4 to TRBJ1-2; possible D gene TRBD1, 5 bases. Trimming took off 1 base at V and 2 bases at J, with 8 bases between the two ends. This CDR3 has 14 residues. CDR3 sequence: CASSLGTKNYGYTF. The CDR3 bases are TGTGCCAGCAGTTTAGGGACAAAAAACTATGGCTACACCTTC.

The V and J genes are TRBV5-1 and TRBJ2-3; TRBD2 might be the D (5 bases). Germline V CDR1 and CDR2: SGHRS, YFSETQ. This CDR3 contains 16 residues. The V and J ends lost 0 bases and 4 bases respectively, with 15 bases between them. CDR3 in amino acids: CASSLESLAGADTQYF. CDR3 sequence (DNA): TGCGCCAGCAGCTTGGAATCGCTAGCCGGGGCAGATACGCAGTATTTT.

This clonotype has a handful of counts. The chain joins TRBV20-1 to TRBJ2-1; D is undetermined. Deletions cut 4 bases from V and 10 bases from J, with 2 bases between. CDR1 is DFQATT and CDR2 is SNEGSKA in the germline V gene (reference sequence). CDR3 length: 8 residues. The CDR3 protein is CSANEQFF. The CDR3 region has the DNA TGCAGTGCTAACGAGCAGTTCTTC.

This clonotype was seen more than once but under ten times. This chain uses TRBV20-1 with TRBJ2-3; D remains unclear. Trimming stripped 3 bases from V and 6 bases from J, with 19 bases between. Per the germline V gene, CDR1 is DFQATT and CDR2 is SNEGSKA (reference sequence). This CDR3 spans 15 amino acids. CDR3 coding DNA: TGCAGTGCTAGGATGCCACCTAGTACACATGATACGCAGTATTTT. Translation gives CSARMPPSTHDTQYF.